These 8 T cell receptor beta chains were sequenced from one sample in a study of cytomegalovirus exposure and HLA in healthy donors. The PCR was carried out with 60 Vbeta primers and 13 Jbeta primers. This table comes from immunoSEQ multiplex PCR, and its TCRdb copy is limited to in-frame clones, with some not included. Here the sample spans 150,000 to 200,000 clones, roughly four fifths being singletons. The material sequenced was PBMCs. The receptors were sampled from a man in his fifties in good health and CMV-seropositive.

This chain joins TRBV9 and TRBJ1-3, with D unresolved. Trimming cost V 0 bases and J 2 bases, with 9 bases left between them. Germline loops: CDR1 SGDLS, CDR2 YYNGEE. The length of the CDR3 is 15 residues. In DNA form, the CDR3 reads TGTGCCAGCAGCGTAGGTGCGGGGACTGGAAACACCATATATTTT. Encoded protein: CASSVGAGTGNTIYF.

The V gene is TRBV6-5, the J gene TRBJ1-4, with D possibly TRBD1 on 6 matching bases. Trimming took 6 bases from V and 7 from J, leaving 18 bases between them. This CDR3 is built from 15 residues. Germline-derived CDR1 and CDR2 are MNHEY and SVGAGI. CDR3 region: CASRGHGETGEKLFF. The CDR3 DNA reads TGTGCCAGCAGGGGACATGGTGAGACCGGTGAAAAACTGTTTTTT.

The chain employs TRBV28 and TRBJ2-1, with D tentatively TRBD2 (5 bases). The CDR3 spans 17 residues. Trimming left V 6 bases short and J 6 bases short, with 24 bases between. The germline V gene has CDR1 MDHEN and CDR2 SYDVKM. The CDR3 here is CASRLGWRTDAVNEQFF. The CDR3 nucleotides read TGTGCCAGCAGGTTAGGCTGGAGGACCGACGCTGTCAATGAGCAGTTCTTC. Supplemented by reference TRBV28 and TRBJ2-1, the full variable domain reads DVKVTQSSRYLVKRTGEKVFLECVQDMDHENMFWYRQDPGLGLRLIYFSYDVKMKEKGDIPEGYSVSREKKERFSLILESASTNQTSMYLCASRLGWRTDAVNEQFFGPGTRLTVL.

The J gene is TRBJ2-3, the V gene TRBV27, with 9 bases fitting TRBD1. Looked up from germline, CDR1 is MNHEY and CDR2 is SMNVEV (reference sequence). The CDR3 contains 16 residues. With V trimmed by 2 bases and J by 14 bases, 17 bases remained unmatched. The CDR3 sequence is CASSLTPELIGTGLYF. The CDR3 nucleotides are TGTGCCAGCAGTTTAACACCAGAATTAATCGGGACAGGGCTGTATTTT.

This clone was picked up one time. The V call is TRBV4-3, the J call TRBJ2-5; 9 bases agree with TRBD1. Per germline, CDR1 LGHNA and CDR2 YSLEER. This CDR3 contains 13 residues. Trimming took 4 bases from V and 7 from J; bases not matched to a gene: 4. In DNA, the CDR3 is TGCGCCAGCAGCCGGGACAGGGCTGGGACCCAGTACTTC. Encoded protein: CASSRDRAGTQYF.

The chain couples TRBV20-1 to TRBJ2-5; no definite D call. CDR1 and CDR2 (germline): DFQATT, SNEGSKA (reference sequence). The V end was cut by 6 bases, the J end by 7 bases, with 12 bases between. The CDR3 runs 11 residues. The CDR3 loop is CSATRTGTQYF. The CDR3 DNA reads TGCAGTGCCACCCGTACGGGGACCCAGTACTTC.

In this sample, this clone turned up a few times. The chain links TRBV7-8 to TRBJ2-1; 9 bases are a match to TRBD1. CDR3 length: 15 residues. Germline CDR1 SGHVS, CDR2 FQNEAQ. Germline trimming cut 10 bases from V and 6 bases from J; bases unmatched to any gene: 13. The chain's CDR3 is CATYFEGQGRNEQFF. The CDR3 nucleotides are TGTGCCACCTACTTTGAAGGACAGGGGCGCAATGAGCAGTTCTTC.

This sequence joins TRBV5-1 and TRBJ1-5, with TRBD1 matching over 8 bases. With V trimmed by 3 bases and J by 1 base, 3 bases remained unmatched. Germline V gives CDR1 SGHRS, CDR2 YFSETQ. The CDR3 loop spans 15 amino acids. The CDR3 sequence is CASSSTGGSNQPQHF. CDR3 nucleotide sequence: TGCGCCAGCAGCTCTACAGGGGGAAGCAATCAGCCCCAGCATTTT.